The present entry profiles one T cell receptor (beta chain) with its context. The CDR3 is 17 residues long. Clones were sequenced by immunoSEQ multiplex PCR, and TCRdb holds only the in-frame ones, with some missing. Among 91,000 or so clones listed, roughly 90% were seen once. The data originate from a study of control samples from healthy donors and cancer patients. The chain links TRBV21-1 to TRBJ2-2; the DNA was not used to check the table's D call, TRBD1. TRBV21-1 is a documented pseudogene. This clonotype was sampled from a woman aged 30 to 39 in good health. Material for sequencing was blood. CDR3 nucleotide sequence: TGTGCCAGCAGCAACGGAACGACAGGGCTAAACACCGGGGAGCTGTTTTTT. Its translation: CASSNGTTGLNTGELFF.